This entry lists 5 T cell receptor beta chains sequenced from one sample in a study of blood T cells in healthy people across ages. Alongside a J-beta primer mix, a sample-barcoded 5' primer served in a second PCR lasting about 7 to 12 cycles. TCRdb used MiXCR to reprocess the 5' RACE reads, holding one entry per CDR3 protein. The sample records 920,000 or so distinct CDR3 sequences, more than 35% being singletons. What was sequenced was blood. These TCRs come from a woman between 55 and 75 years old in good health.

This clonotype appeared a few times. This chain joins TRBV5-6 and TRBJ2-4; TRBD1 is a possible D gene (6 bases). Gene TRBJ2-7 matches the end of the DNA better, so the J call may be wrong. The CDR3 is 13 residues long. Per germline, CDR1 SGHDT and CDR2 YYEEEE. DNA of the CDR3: TGTGCCAGCAGCCCCGGGGACAACTACGAGCAGTACTTC. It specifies CASSPGDNYEQYF.

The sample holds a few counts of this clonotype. Here the CDR3 DNA reads TGTGCCATCAGTGAGTCTGGAAGCGGGAGGGCCGCTGAGCAGTTCTTC. Amino acid sequence: CAISESGSGRAAEQFF. The chain has TRBV10-3 and TRBJ2-1; the match to TRBD2 covers 10 bases. The CDR3 covers 16 residues. V was pared by 0 bases and J by 9 bases, with 8 bases of the junction left unmatched. CDR1 is ENHRY, CDR2 SYGVKD, per germline.

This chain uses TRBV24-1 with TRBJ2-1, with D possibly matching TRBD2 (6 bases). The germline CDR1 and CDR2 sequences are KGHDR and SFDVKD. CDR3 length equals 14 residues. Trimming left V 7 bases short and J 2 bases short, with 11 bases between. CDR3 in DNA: TGTGCCACCAGGGGGGGTACCCCCTACAATGAGCAGTTCTTC. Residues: CATRGGTPYNEQFF.

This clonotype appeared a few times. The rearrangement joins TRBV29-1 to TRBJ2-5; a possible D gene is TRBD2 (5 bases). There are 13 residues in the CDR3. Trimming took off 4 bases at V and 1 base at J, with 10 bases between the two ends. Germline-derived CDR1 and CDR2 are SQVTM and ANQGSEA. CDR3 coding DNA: TGCAGCGTTGCATTACTAGTCCAAGAGACCCAGTACTTC. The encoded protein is CSVALLVQETQYF.

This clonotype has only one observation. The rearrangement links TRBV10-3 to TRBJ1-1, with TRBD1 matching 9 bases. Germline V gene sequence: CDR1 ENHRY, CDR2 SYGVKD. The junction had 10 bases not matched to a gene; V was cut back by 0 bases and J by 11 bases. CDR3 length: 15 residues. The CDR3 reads CAISESTGGLTKAFF. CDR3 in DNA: TGTGCCATCAGTGAGTCGACAGGGGGTCTGACGAAGGCTTTCTTT.